The next 3 T cell receptor beta chains were all read from a single sample in a study of cytomegalovirus exposure and HLA in healthy donors. The PCR had 60 Vbeta and 13 Jbeta primers. The protocol was immunoSEQ multiplex PCR, while the TCRdb copy is restricted to in-frame clones and leaves out a portion. The sample lists 100,000 to 150,000 clones, roughly 78% occurring once. What was sequenced was PBMCs. Every receptor here comes from a man aged 25 to 40 in good health and CMV-seropositive.

This sequence joins TRBV18 and TRBJ1-5; D is possibly TRBD1 (5 bases). V was clipped by 3 bases and J by 0 bases, with 18 bases between them. The CDR3 sequence is 18 residues long. Germline values: CDR1 KGHSH, CDR2 LQKENI. The CDR3 nucleotides read TGTGCCAGCTCACCCAATCTGTCAGGGCAGAATAGCAATCAGCCCCAGCATTTT. Amino acid sequence: CASSPNLSGQNSNQPQHF.

This clone was counted a few times. The genes are TRBV6-6 and TRBJ1-6, with a possible D match to TRBD1 (5 bases). CDR1 is MNHNY, CDR2 SVGAGI, per germline (reference sequence). This CDR3 comprises 12 residues. CDR3 nucleotides: TGTGCGGGAGGGTGGGGGGATTCACCCCTCCACTTT. Its protein is CAGGWGDSPLHF.

This chain joins TRBV7-2 and TRBJ2-7, with 9 bases that match TRBD2. The CDR3 extends over 14 amino acids. The V and J ends lost 1 base and 7 bases, in that order; junction bases with no gene match: 5. Germline-derived CDR1 and CDR2 are SGHTA and FQGNSA. CDR3 amino acids: CASSLGGRAREQYF. CDR3 nucleotides: TGTGCCAGCAGCTTAGGCGGGAGGGCGAGGGAGCAGTACTTC. Together with reference TRBV7-2 and TRBJ2-7, the CDR3 gives the full variable domain: GAGVSQSPSNKVTEKGKDVELRCDPISGHTALYWYRQSLGQGLEFLIYFQGNSAPDKSGLPSDRFSAERTGGSVSTLTIQRTQQEDSAVYLCASSLGGRAREQYFGPGTRLTVT.